This is a list of T cell receptor beta chains from one sample in a study of CD8 T cells in Susac syndrome. TCRdb re-analysed the immunoSEQ multiplex PCR reads in MiXCR, keeping a single row per CDR3 protein. Among about 210,000 distinct CDR3 sequences listed, just under 95% were seen once. Source material: CD4+ T cells from PBMCs. These receptors all stem from a human donor with multiple sclerosis. Both conserved end residues are trimmed from each CDR3. Clone sizes are given selectively: once, few, many, or a class where the clone is expanded.

>-|TRBJ2-5|TRBV20-1
SATPGTSGGALETQY
>once|TRBJ2-7|TRBV15
ATSRDRGTAYEQY
>-|TRBJ2-5|TRBV29-1
SVASRGGEETQY
>-|TRBJ1-1|TRBV11-2
ASSLVLDRAGAF
>-|TRBJ2-1|TRBV23-1
ASSQWCSGNEQF
>-|TRBJ2-2|TRBV15
ATSRGQGVPGELF
>-|TRBJ1-6|TRBV30
AWSLGSNNSPLH
>-|TRBJ2-3|TRBV29-1
SVASAGTDTQY
>-|TRBJ1-6|TRBV27
ASGDGTTHSPLH
>-|TRBJ2-3|TRBV20-1
SARAIAADTQY
>-|TRBJ2-3|TRBV30
AWGFGGDTQY
>-|TRBJ2-2|TRBV3-1
ASSHRVGELF
>-|TRBJ2-5|TRBV7-2
ASSLALSTLGTQY
>once|TRBJ2-1|TRBV3-1
ASSLRPGTYNEQF
>-|TRBJ2-1|TRBV7-2
ASSLFGGDGDNEQF
>-|TRBJ1-2|TRBV7-3
ASSSETAYGYT
>few|TRBJ2-3|TRBV24-1
ATQGSTDTQY
>-|TRBJ2-1|TRBV29-1
SASRGQGFSEQF
>once|TRBJ2-5|TRBV2
ASGKVSQETQY
>-|TRBJ2-1|TRBV4-1
ASSQEEVPSAQF
>-|TRBJ2-5|TRBV29-1
SAAGQGAETQY